The T cell receptor (beta chain) described here comes from a study of blood T cells in healthy people across ages. This clonotype was seen many times. The antigen is unknown. Study-wide findings and caveats: Observed TCR beta diversity per million T cells went down as age went up. This fall followed a roughly linear course with age. Higher diversity, along with more naive CD4+ cells, distinguished long-lived donors from aged donors. The percentage of naive T cells correlated strongly with TCR beta diversity.

It was with a sample-barcoded 5' primer and a J-beta primer mix that a second PCR of about 6 to 12 cycles was run. TCRdb re-analysed the 5' RACE reads in MiXCR, keeping a single row per CDR3 protein. The sample comprises about 1,800,000 distinct CDR3 sequences, 25% to 30% of which are singletons, and 7.7% rests with the top ten. With V trimmed by 2 bases and J by 2 bases, 6 bases remained unmatched. The germline CDR1 and CDR2 sequences are MNHNY and SVGAGI (reference sequence). The CDR3 is 16 residues long. Sequenced sample: blood. The clonotype was recovered from a woman in her 30s in good health. The chain recombines TRBV6-6 with TRBJ2-5, with TRBD2 matching 9 bases. This CDR3 is CASSYPGLAGQETQYF. In DNA form, the CDR3 reads TGTGCCAGCAGTTACCCAGGTCTAGCGGGGCAAGAGACCCAGTACTTC.